These T cell receptor beta chains were read from a single sample in a study of shared clonotypes between healthy human individuals. Generated by immunoSEQ multiplex PCR, the TCRdb table keeps only in-frame clones and is missing some. The sample records over a million clones, about 80% being singletons. The sequencing input was memory CD4+ T cells from PBMCs. These receptor sequences come from a man younger than 35 in good health. Some clones in this sample may be carry-over from other donors' samples. Each CDR3 is given with its conserved first and last residue. Each record gives: V gene, J gene, D gene, clone size, CDR3 protein, CDR3 DNA. A D gene is named only where the DNA matches it firmly. Clone sizes are given selectively: once, few, many, or a class where the clone is expanded.

TRBV6-5	TRBJ1-5	NA	NA	CASSKGQFGIQPQHF	TGTGCCAGCAGTAAGGGACAATTCGGTATTCAGCCCCAGCATTTT
TRBV11-2	TRBJ2-5	TRBD1	NA	CASSYELGTGGLGTQYF	TGTGCCAGCAGCTACGAACTGGGGACAGGGGGCTTGGGGACCCAGTACTTC
TRBV6-5	TRBJ2-1	NA	few	CASSYGRSSYNEQFF	TGTGCCAGCAGTTACGGGAGGAGCTCCTACAATGAGCAGTTCTTC
TRBV5-1	TRBJ2-3	NA	NA	CASSPDTDTQYF	TGCGCCAGCAGCCCCGACACAGATACGCAGTATTTT
TRBV28	TRBJ2-7	NA	NA	CASSPAGTMSSYEQYF	TGTGCCAGCAGTCCAGCAGGGACGATGAGCTCCTACGAGCAGTACTTC
TRBV5-6	TRBJ1-1	NA	NA	CASSLGESGAFF	TGTGCCAGCAGCTTGGGTGAGAGTGGAGCTTTCTTT
TRBV5-6	TRBJ1-1	NA	NA	CASSLRSGHTEAFF	TGTGCCAGCAGCCTGAGGTCGGGGCACACTGAAGCTTTCTTT
TRBV14	TRBJ2-7	NA	NA	CASSQDRVGNYEQYF	TGTGCCAGCAGCCAAGATCGGGTTGGGAACTACGAGCAGTACTTC
TRBV2	TRBJ1-5	TRBD1	NA	CASSVGEGALPQHF	TGTGCCAGCAGTGTGGGGGAGGGGGCCCTTCCCCAGCATTTT
TRBV6-6	TRBJ2-7	NA	NA	CASRIGGSYEQYF	TGTGCCAGCAGGATCGGGGGTTCCTACGAGCAGTACTTC
TRBV18	TRBJ1-2	NA	NA	CASSPPGGHYGYTF	TGTGCCAGCTCACCACCGGGTGGACATTATGGCTACACCTTC
TRBV7-3	TRBJ2-2	NA	NA	CASSSFGGELFF	TGTGCCAGCAGTTCCTTCGGCGGGGAGCTGTTTTTT
TRBV5-1	TRBJ2-3	NA	NA	CASSLVLGAITDTQYF	TGCGCCAGCAGCTTGGTCTTGGGGGCCATCACAGATACGCAGTATTTT
TRBV28	TRBJ1-1	NA	NA	CASSLAGTLGTEAFF	TGTGCCAGCAGTTTAGCTGGAACCCTGGGCACTGAAGCTTTCTTT
TRBV7-3	TRBJ2-7	TRBD2	NA	CASSLGGLAVPSYEQYF	TGTGCCAGCAGCTTAGGGGGACTAGCGGTCCCCTCCTACGAGCAGTACTTC
TRBV28	TRBJ2-3	TRBD2	few	CASSLAGDADTQYF	TGTGCCAGCAGTTTAGCGGGAGACGCAGATACGCAGTATTTT
TRBV28	TRBJ1-2	NA	once	CASSLRAGVNGYTF	TGTGCCAGCAGTTTAAGGGCAGGGGTAAATGGCTACACCTTC
TRBV7-9	TRBJ1-1	NA	NA	CASSLYNLGGDTEAFF	TGTGCCAGCAGCTTATACAATTTAGGAGGGGACACTGAAGCTTTCTTT
TRBV7-2	TRBJ1-3	NA	NA	CASSLNQGKAGNTIYF	TGTGCCAGCAGCTTAAATCAAGGGAAGGCTGGAAACACCATATATTTT
TRBV5-1	TRBJ2-1	NA	NA	CASSTIPKSSYNEQFF	TGCGCCAGCAGCACGATACCAAAGAGCTCCTACAATGAGCAGTTCTTC
TRBV5-4	TRBJ2-5	TRBD2	NA	CASSRTSGGQETQYF	TGTGCCAGCAGCCGGACTAGCGGGGGGCAAGAGACCCAGTACTTC
TRBV11-2	TRBJ2-5	TRBD1	NA	CASSTLQGAETQYF	TGTGCCAGCAGCACTTTACAGGGGGCGGAGACCCAGTACTTC
TRBV7-3	TRBJ2-1	TRBD2	NA	CASSQTGTRPPNEQFF	TGTGCCAGCAGCCAAACCGGGACTAGGCCTCCCAATGAGCAGTTCTTC
TRBV4-3	TRBJ2-3	NA	NA	CASSLTAARAQDTQYF	TGCGCCAGCAGCCTGACCGCTGCGCGTGCCCAGGATACGCAGTATTTT
TRBV5-1	TRBJ2-6	TRBD1	NA	CASGQGSASGANVLTF	TGCGCCAGCGGACAGGGATCTGCCTCTGGGGCCAACGTCCTGACTTTC
TRBV5-1	TRBJ2-7	TRBD2	NA	CASSLVASGGYEQYF	TGCGCCAGCAGCTTGGTGGCTAGCGGGGGCTACGAGCAGTACTTC
TRBV5-1	TRBJ2-3	NA	NA	CASSLAQNTDTQYF	TGCGCCAGCAGCTTGGCACAGAACACAGATACGCAGTATTTT
TRBV28	TRBJ2-5	TRBD2	once	CASSPGLAGARETQYF	TGTGCCAGCAGTCCGGGACTAGCGGGAGCCAGGGAGACCCAGTACTTC
TRBV30	TRBJ1-1	TRBD1	few	CAWRGDRVVGTEAFF	TGTGCCTGGAGAGGGGACAGGGTGGTTGGCACTGAAGCTTTCTTT
TRBV6-1	TRBJ2-7	NA	NA	CASSPGGTVQYF	TGTGCCAGCAGCCCTGGGGGGACAGTACAGTACTTC
TRBV7-3	TRBJ2-1	TRBD2	NA	CASSRAREEREQFF	TGTGCCAGCAGCCGCGCCCGGGAGGAACGCGAGCAGTTCTTC
TRBV7-2	TRBJ2-1	NA	few	CASSFGKGTAVQFF	TGTGCCAGCAGCTTTGGCAAGGGGACTGCCGTGCAGTTCTTC
TRBV7-3	TRBJ2-2	NA	NA	CASSPPSGELFF	TGTGCCAGCAGCCCCCCAAGCGGGGAGCTGTTTTTT
TRBV28	TRBJ1-2	NA	NA	CATSYNLYGYTF	TGTGCGACATCTTATAACCTCTATGGCTACACCTTC
TRBV10-2	TRBJ1-4	NA	NA	CASSVRAGGNEKLFF	TGCGCCAGCAGTGTACGGGCAGGCGGTAATGAAAAACTGTTTTTT
TRBV5-8	TRBJ2-7	NA	NA	CASSLSRGLTYEQYF	TGTGCCAGCAGCTTGTCCAGGGGACTCACCTACGAGCAGTACTTC
TRBV28	TRBJ2-7	TRBD2	NA	CASETRLAAFYEQYF	TGTGCCAGCGAAACACGACTAGCTGCTTTTTACGAGCAGTACTTC
TRBV7-2	TRBJ1-5	NA	NA	CASTDRGQPQHF	TGTGCCAGCACCGATCGGGGCCAGCCCCAGCATTTT
TRBV6-5	TRBJ2-7	NA	NA	CASSYSRNPYEQYF	TGTGCCAGCAGTTACTCCAGGAACCCCTACGAGCAGTACTTC
TRBV25-1	TRBJ1-6	NA	few	CASRGSTAALHF	TGTGCCAGCAGGGGGTCGACTGCGGCCCTCCACTTT
TRBV2	TRBJ1-4	NA	NA	CASSREARLVELFF	TGTGCCAGCAGCCGGGAGGCTAGGCTGGTTGAACTGTTTTTT
TRBV5-1	TRBJ2-3	NA	NA	CASSAEPGARDTQYF	TGCGCCAGCAGCGCAGAGCCGGGAGCTCGAGATACGCAGTATTTT
TRBV5-6	TRBJ2-2	NA	NA	CASSLRWDTGELFF	TGTGCCAGCAGCTTGCGGTGGGATACCGGGGAGCTGTTTTTT
TRBV20-1	TRBJ1-5	NA	NA	CSARAGQPQHF	TGCAGTGCAAGAGCAGGTCAGCCCCAGCATTTT
TRBV19	TRBJ1-2	NA	few	CASSIGTVNYGYTF	TGTGCCAGTAGTATAGGGACAGTTAACTATGGCTACACCTTC
TRBV28	TRBJ1-1	NA	NA	CASNPTSNRKNTEAFF	TGTGCCAGCAATCCCACATCAAACAGGAAAAACACTGAAGCTTTCTTT